This T cell receptor (beta chain) stems from a study of cytotoxic CD8 clonotypes in ibrutinib-treated CLL. Background on the study: Response samples were taken after a median roughly twelve months of treatment, range 6 to 36. The sample average was approximately 250,000 productive templates and roughly 90,000 productive rearrangements.

Profiled with immunoSEQ multiplex PCR; TCRdb holds only in-frame clones, not every one. Of about 68,000 clones in the sample, about nine tenths were seen once. Germline V gene data show CDR1 as KGHSH and CDR2 as LQKENI. V shed 1 base, J shed 6 bases, and the junction held 13 bases outside the gene matches. This CDR3 is 20 amino acids long. The receptor's source is a human donor with chronic lymphocytic leukemia. The chain joins TRBV18 to TRBJ2-2; 14 nucleotides line up with TRBD2. This specimen consisted of PBMCs, obtained after 12 months of ibrutinib treatment. DNA for the CDR3: TGTGCCAGCTCACCACAATTTCCGGGACTAGCGGGAGTCGTGGCCGGGGAGCTGTTTTTT. The encoded protein is CASSPQFPGLAGVVAGELFF.